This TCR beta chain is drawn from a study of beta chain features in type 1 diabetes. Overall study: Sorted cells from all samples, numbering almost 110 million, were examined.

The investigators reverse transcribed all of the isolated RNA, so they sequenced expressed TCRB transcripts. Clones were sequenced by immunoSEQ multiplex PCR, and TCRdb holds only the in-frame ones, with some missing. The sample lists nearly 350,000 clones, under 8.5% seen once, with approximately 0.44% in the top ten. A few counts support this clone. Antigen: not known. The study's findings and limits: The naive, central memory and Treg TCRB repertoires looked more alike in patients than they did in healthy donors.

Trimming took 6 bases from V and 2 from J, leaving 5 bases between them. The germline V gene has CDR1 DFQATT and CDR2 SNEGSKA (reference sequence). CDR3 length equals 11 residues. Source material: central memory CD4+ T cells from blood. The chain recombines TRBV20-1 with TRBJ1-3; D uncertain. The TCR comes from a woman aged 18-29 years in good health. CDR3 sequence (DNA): TGCAGTGCGTGGACTGGAAACACCATATATTTT. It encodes CSAWTGNTIYF.